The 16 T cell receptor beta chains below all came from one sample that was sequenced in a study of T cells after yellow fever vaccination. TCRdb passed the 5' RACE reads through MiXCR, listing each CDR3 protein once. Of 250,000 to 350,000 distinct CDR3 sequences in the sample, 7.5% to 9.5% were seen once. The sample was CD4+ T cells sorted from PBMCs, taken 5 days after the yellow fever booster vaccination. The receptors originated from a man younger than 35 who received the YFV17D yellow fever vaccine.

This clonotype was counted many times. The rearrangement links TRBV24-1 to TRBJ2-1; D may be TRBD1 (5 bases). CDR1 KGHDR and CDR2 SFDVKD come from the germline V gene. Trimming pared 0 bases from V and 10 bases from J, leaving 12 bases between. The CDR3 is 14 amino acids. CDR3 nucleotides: TGTGCCACCAGTGATTTGTGGGGCAGCCCAGAGCAGTTCTTC. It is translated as CATSDLWGSPEQFF.

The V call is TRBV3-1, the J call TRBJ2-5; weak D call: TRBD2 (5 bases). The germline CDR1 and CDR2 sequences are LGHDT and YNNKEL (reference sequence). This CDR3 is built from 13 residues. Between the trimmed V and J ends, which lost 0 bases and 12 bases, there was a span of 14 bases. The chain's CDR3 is CASSQDRGWVEYF. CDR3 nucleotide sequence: TGTGCCAGCAGCCAAGATCGGGGTTGGGTTGAGTACTTC.

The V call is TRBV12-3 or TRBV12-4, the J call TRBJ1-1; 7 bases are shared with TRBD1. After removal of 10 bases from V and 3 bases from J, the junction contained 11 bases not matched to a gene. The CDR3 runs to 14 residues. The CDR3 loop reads CATATGWEHTEAFF. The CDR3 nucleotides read TGTGCCACCGCGACAGGGTGGGAACACACTGAAGCTTTCTTT.

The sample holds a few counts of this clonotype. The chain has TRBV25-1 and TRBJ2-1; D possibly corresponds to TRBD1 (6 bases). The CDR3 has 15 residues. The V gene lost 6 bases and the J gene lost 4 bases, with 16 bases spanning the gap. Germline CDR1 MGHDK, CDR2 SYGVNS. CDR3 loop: CASRSSPGVYNEQFF. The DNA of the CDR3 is TGTGCCAGCAGAAGTTCCCCAGGGGTTTACAATGAGCAGTTCTTC. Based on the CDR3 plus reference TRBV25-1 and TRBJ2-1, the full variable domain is EADIYQTPRYLVIGTGKKITLECSQTMGHDKMYWYQQDPGMELHLIHYSYGVNSTEKGDLSSESTVSRIRTEHFPLTLESARPSHTSQYLCASRSSPGVYNEQFFGPGTRLTVL.

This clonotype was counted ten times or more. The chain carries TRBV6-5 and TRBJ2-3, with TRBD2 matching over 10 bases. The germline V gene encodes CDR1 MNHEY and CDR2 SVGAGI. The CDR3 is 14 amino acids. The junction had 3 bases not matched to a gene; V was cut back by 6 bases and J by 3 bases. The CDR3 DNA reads TGTGCCAGCAGGAGAGCGGGGGGGACAGATACGCAGTATTTT. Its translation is CASRRAGGTDTQYF.

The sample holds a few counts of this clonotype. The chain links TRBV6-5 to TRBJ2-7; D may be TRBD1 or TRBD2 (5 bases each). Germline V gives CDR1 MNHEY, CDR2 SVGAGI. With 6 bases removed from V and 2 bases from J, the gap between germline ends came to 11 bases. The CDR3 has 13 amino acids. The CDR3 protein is CASSRGRAYEQYF. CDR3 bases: TGTGCCAGCAGCCGGGGCCGAGCCTACGAGCAGTACTTC.

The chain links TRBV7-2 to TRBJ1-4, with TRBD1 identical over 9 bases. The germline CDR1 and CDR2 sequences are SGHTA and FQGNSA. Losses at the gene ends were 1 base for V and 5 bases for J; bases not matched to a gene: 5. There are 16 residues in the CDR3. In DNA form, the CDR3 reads TGTGCCAGCAGCTTAGTTTGGGGGACAGGGAATGAAAAACTGTTTTTT. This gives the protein CASSLVWGTGNEKLFF.

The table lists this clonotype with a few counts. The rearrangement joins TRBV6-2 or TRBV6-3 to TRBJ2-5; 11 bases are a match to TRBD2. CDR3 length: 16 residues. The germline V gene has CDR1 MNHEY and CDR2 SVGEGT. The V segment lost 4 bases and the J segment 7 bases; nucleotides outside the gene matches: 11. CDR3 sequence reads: CASSSSGTSGQGTQYF. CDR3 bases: TGTGCCAGCAGTTCCTCCGGGACTAGCGGTCAGGGGACCCAGTACTTC.

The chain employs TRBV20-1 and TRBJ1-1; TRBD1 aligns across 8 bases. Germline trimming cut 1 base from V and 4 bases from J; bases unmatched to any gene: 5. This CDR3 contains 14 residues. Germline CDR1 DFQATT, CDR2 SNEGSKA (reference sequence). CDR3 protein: CSARVQGGSTEAFF. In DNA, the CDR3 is TGCAGTGCTAGAGTACAGGGGGGGAGCACTGAAGCTTTCTTT.

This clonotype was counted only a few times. The CDR3 sequence: CASSPGLRYNSPLHF. The CDR3 DNA reads as TGTGCCAGCAGCCCAGGACTTAGGTACAATTCACCCCTCCACTTT. This chain uses TRBV5-6 with TRBJ1-6; D is unresolved. This CDR3 is 15 amino acids long. Between the trimmed V and J ends, which lost 4 bases and 7 bases, there was a span of 15 bases. Germline V gene data show CDR1 as SGHDT and CDR2 as YYEEEE.

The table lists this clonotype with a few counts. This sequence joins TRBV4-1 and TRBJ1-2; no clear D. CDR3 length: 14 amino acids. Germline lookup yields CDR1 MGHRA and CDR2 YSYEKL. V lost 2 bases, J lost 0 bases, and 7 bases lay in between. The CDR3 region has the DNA TGCGCCAGCAGCCAACCGGATACTAACTATGGCTACACCTTC. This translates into CASSQPDTNYGYTF.

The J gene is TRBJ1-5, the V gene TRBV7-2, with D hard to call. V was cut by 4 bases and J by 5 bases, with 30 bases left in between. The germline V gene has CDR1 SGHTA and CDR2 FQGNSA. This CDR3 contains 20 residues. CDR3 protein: CASSSNSISGIRYRDQPQHF. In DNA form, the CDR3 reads TGTGCCAGCAGCTCAAATTCCATTAGCGGAATACGTTACCGGGATCAGCCCCAGCATTTT.

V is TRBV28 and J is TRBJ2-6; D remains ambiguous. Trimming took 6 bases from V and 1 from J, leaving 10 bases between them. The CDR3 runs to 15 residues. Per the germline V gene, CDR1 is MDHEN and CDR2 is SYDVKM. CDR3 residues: CASSPGRSGANVLTF. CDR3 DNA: TGTGCCAGCAGCCCCGGTAGGTCTGGGGCCAACGTCCTGACTTTC.

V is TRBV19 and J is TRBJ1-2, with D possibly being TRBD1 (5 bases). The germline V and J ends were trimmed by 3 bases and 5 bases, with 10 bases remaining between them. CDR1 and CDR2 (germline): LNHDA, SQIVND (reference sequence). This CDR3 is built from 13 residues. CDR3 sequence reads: CASSISGMYGYTF. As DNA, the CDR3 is TGTGCCAGTAGTATCTCAGGGATGTATGGCTACACCTTC.

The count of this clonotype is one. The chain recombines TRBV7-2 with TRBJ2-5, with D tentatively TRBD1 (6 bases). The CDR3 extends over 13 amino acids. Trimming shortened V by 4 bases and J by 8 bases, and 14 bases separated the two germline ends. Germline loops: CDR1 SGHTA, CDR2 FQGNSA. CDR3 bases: TGTGCCAGCAGCTCCGGACAGATTCCCACCCAGTACTTC. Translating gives CASSSGQIPTQYF.

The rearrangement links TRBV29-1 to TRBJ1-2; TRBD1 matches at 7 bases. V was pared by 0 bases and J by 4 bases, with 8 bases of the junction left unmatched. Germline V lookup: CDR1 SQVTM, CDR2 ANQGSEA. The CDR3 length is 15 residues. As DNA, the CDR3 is TGCAGCGTTGAAGACTATACTCGACAGGGCTATGGCTACACCTTC. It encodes CSVEDYTRQGYGYTF.